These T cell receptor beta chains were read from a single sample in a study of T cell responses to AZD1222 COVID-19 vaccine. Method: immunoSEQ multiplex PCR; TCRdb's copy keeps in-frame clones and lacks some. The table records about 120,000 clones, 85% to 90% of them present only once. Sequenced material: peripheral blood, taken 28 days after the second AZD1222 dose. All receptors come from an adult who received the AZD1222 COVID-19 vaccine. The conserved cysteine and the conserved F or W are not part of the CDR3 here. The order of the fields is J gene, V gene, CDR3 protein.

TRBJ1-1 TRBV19 ASSIIQGRWTEAF
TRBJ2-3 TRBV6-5 ASKQGSGSTDTQY
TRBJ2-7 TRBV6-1 ASSEGTEYEQY
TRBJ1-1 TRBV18 ASSPDGTGFMNTEAF
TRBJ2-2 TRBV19 ASSIYTGELF
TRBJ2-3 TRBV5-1 ASSLALDTQY
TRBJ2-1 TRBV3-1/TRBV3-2 ASSQDVREQF
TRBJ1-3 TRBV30 AWNWAGENTIY
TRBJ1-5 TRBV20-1 SASVGGGLNQPQH
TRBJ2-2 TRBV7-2 ASSARGQGGTGELF
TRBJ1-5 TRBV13 ASSLGVSRGGQPQH
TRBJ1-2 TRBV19 ASSIDGGPSYGYT
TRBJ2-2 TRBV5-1 ASSLAGGVAGELF
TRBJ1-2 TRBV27 ASSLFKGPPNGYT
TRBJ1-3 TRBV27 ASSNRGSGNTIY
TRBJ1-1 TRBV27 ASSPLGQGMKAF
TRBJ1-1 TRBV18 ASSPIEGFFTEAF
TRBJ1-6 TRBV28 ASSSLLTGKKKNSPLH
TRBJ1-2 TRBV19 ASSAGQGLSYGYT
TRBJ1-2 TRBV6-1 ASSEDLLRWGYT
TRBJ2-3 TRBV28 ASSSRQGGTPDTQY
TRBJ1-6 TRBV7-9 ASSPTGTANNSPLH
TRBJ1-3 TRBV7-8 ASSQIPSGTGPGNTIY
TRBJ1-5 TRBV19 ASSMSQGVNQPQH
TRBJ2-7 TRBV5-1 ASSPPSFPSSYEQY
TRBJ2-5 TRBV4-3 ASSQAGTRGETQY
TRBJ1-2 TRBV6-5 ASSRTGGYT
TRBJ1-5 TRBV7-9 ASSLALHRDYSNQPQH
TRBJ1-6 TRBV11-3 ASRFDQNSPLH
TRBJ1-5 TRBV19 ASSPSGHSNQPQH
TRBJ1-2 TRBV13 ASSFLGQGNYGYT
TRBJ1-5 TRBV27 ASSLWGGQGDSNQPQH
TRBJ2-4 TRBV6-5 ASRASGVVKNIQY
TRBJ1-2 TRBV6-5 ASSRVSGGVYGYT
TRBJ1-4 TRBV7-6 ASSSVGAATNEKLF
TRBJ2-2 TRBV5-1 ASSFETATGHTGELF
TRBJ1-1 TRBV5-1 ASRGATGNTEAF
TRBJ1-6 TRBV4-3 ASSQDRGTPLH
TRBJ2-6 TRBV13 ASSLGAAGIGANVLT
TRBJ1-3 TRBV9 ASSVQTGVGGNTIY
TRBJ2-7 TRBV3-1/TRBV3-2 ASSRGTSGGYEQY
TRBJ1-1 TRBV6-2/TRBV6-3 ASSLAQGTGTEAF
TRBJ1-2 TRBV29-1 SVESGAGYGYT
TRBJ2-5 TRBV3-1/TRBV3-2 ASSQSRGDRGETQY
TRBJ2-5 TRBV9 ASSVVQEGETQY
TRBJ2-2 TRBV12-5 ASGLGDGTGELF
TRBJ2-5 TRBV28 ASSLAPGQAQETQY
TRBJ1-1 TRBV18 ASSRNPYTEAF
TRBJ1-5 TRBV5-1 ASSRDEGKQPQH
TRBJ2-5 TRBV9 ASSVEGLQETQY
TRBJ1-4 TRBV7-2 ASSTQTGGGEKLF